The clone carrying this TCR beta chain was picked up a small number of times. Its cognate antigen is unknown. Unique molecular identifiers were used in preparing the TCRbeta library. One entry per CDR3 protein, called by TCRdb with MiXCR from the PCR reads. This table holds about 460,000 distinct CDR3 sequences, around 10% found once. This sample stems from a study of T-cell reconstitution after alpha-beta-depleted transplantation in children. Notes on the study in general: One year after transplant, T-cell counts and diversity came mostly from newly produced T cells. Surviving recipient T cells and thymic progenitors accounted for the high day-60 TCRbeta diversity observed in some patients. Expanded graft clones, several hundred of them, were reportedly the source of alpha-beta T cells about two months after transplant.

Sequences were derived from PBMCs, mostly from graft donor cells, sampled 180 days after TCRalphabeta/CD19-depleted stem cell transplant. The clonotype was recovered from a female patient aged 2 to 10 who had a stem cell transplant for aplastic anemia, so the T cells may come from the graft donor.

For the CDR3, the DNA is TGTGCCAGCAGTTTATTAGGGGGTCAGCCCCAGCATTTT. Its translation: CASSLLGGQPQHF. The chain uses TRBV28 and TRBJ1-5; weak D call: TRBD1 (6 bases). CDR1 and CDR2 (germline): MDHEN, SYDVKM. The CDR3 contains 13 residues. V lost 1 base and J 6 bases, leaving 7 bases between the germline ends.